The text below deals with one TCR beta chain. Germline CDR1 is SEHNR and CDR2 is FQNEAQ (reference sequence). The CDR3 runs to 16 residues. J gave up 0 bases and V 6 bases, and 10 bases lay outside the gene matches. In the authors' methods: Reference gene primer amplification yielded estimated nucleated cell counts. Measured with immunoSEQ multiplex PCR; TCRdb has only the in-frame clones, and not every one. The D gene and trimming were derived from the DNA, and the V and J assignments and clone size from that table. The table includes under 500,000 clones, nearly 90% detected once. This record belongs to a study of blood T cell repertoires in COVID-19. In the study overall: There were acute and convalescent COVID-19 samples, and they came from the United States, Italy and Spain. PBMCs, B-cell-depleted T cells, or T cells were the source of the cDNA or gDNA that made up the material.

The rearrangement joins TRBV7-9 to TRBJ1-1; TRBD1 agrees at 7 bases. The sequencing sample was made of PBMCs or T cells enriched from blood (not recorded which). The sequence was obtained from a woman younger than 35 with acute COVID-19. CDR3 sequence: CASRTGASTLNTEAFF. The DNA of the CDR3 is TGTGCCAGCAGAACAGGGGCTTCGACCTTGAACACTGAAGCTTTCTTT.